These T cell receptor beta chains were read from a single sample in a study of OX40 agonist ivuxolimab in advanced cancers. Assay used: immunoSEQ multiplex PCR; TCRdb lists only in-frame clones, some missing. The sample consists of about 100,000 clones, approximately 90% of them appearing once. This specimen consisted of CD4+ or CD8+ T cells sorted from blood, obtained in a trial of the OX40 agonist ivuxolimab. These receptors all stem from an adult with an advanced solid tumor such as melanoma, head and neck, liver or kidney cancer. CDR3s include the opening cysteine and the closing phenylalanine or tryptophan. A D gene is named only where the DNA matches it firmly. Clone size is stated in some rows and not others, as once, few, many or a class when expanded.

.	TRBV28	TRBJ1-4	.	TGTGCCAGCAATACACGGGGGACAACTAATGAAAAACTGTTTTTT	CASNTRGTTNEKLFF
.	TRBV19	TRBJ1-2	once	TGTGCCAGTAGTATAGGGACGGGGGTGACGGGCTATGGCTACACCTTC	CASSIGTGVTGYGYTF
TRBD1	TRBV2	TRBJ2-2	.	TGTGCCAGCAGCCCGGACAGGGCCAACACCGGGGAGCTGTTTTTT	CASSPDRANTGELFF
.	TRBV5-1	TRBJ1-1	.	TGCGCCAGCAGCTTGGACGGTATCGGAACTGAAGCTTTCTTT	CASSLDGIGTEAFF
TRBD1	TRBV5-1	TRBJ2-5	.	TGCGCCAGCAGCTTGCGGTCCGGACAGGGAGAGACCCAGTACTTC	CASSLRSGQGETQYF
TRBD1	TRBV5-1	TRBJ2-2	.	TGCGCCAGCAGCCCTAACCCCACAGGGGCAATATCTGCCGGGGAGCTGTTTTTT	CASSPNPTGAISAGELFF
.	TRBV2	TRBJ1-5	.	TGTGCCAGCACTGTCAGTGATAGCAATCAGCCCCAGCATTTT	CASTVSDSNQPQHF
.	TRBV14	TRBJ1-2	.	TGTGCCAGCAGCCAAGGCCTGGGGGCGCATGGCTACACCTTC	CASSQGLGAHGYTF
TRBD1	TRBV6-1	TRBJ1-2	.	TGTGCCAGCAGCCGGGGACAGACCAACTATGGCTACACCTTC	CASSRGQTNYGYTF
.	TRBV9	TRBJ1-4	.	TGTGCCAGCAGCGTCCAGGGAAGTCAACCAGAGAAACTGTTTTTT	CASSVQGSQPEKLFF
TRBD2	TRBV19	TRBJ2-1	.	TGTGCCAGTAGTGTGAGGGAGGGCCTCAATGAGCAGTTCTTC	CASSVREGLNEQFF
.	TRBV11-2	TRBJ2-5	once	TGTGCCAGCAGGGCCTCCGGGACCCAGTACTTC	CASRASGTQYF
TRBD2	TRBV14	TRBJ2-1	once	TGTGCCAGCAGCCCGTATCGGGGGGGCAACAATGAGCAGTTCTTC	CASSPYRGGNNEQFF
.	TRBV4-3	TRBJ2-3	.	TGCGCCAGCAGCCAAGGGATGGGAGGTGGCCCAGATACGCAGTATTTT	CASSQGMGGGPDTQYF
TRBD1	TRBV7-8	TRBJ2-3	.	TGTGCCAGCACCCAAGGACAGGGGACAGATACGCAGTATTTT	CASTQGQGTDTQYF
TRBD1	TRBV5-1	TRBJ2-5	.	TGCGCCAGCAGCTTGGGTCCGAGACAGGGGGCACAGACCCAGTACTTC	CASSLGPRQGAQTQYF
TRBD1	TRBV28	TRBJ1-6	.	TGTGCCAGCAGTAGCGGGACAGGGGACCACTTT	CASSSGTGDHF
TRBD2	TRBV4-2	TRBJ2-7	.	TGTGCCAGCAGCCTTTCTAGCGGGCTGACCTCCTACGAGCAGTACTTC	CASSLSSGLTSYEQYF
.	TRBV7-2	TRBJ2-3	.	TGTGCCAGCAGCCGAGACAGCACAGATACGCAGTATTTT	CASSRDSTDTQYF
.	TRBV7-9	TRBJ2-6	.	TGTGCCAGCAGTTCCATAGCCAGTAGTAACTCTGGGGCCAACGTCCTGACTTTC	CASSSIASSNSGANVLTF
TRBD1	TRBV5-1	TRBJ2-2	.	TGCGCCAGCAGCACCAGGACAGGGACAAACACCGGGGAGCTGTTTTTT	CASSTRTGTNTGELFF
.	TRBV5-1	TRBJ2-7	.	TGCGCCAGCAGCTTGGACGGAGGGGCCGTCTACGAGCAGTACTTC	CASSLDGGAVYEQYF
TRBD2	TRBV7-2	TRBJ2-1	.	TGTGCCAGCAGCTTCCAACTAGCGGGAGGGCTTGTCAATGAGCAGTTCTTC	CASSFQLAGGLVNEQFF
.	TRBV28	TRBJ2-1	few	TGTGCCAGCAGTTTATATACCAATGAGCAGTTCTTC	CASSLYTNEQFF
.	TRBV5-1	TRBJ1-6	.	TGCGCCAGCAGCCCTCAGGGTCTCGACAATTCACCCCTCCACTTT	CASSPQGLDNSPLHF
.	TRBV27	TRBJ2-7	.	TGTGCCAGCAGTTTCACACAGGGAACCGTCTACGAGCAGTACTTC	CASSFTQGTVYEQYF
TRBD2	TRBV6-1	TRBJ2-3	.	TGTGCCAGCAGTGGGATACTAGCGGGAGTCACAGATACGCAGTATTTT	CASSGILAGVTDTQYF
.	TRBV5-1	TRBJ2-2	.	TGCGCCAGCAGCCTTAATGGCCCGGGACAATTCACCGGGGAGCTGTTTTTT	CASSLNGPGQFTGELFF
.	TRBV10-2	TRBJ1-5	.	TGCGCCAGCAGTGAGTCGAACCTAGCTCAGCCCCAGCATTTT	CASSESNLAQPQHF
TRBD1	TRBV28	TRBJ1-1	.	TGTGCCAGCACCCCGGGACAGCCGAACACTGAAGCTTTCTTT	CASTPGQPNTEAFF
TRBD2	TRBV10-2	TRBJ2-3	.	TGCGCCAGCAGTGAACGCGGGAGGTCCCCAGATACGCAGTATTTT	CASSERGRSPDTQYF
TRBD2	TRBV19	TRBJ2-2	.	TGTGCCAGTATCAGGGAGACTAGCATGGCCGGGGAGCTGTTTTTT	CASIRETSMAGELFF
TRBD2	TRBV7-6	TRBJ2-7	.	TGTGCCAGCAGCGGGGGGGGGAGCTCCTACGAGCAGTACTTC	CASSGGGSSYEQYF
.	TRBV5-1	TRBJ1-1	.	TGCGCCAGCAGCTTGACGGGGGACACTGAAGCTTTCTTT	CASSLTGDTEAFF
.	TRBV11-2	TRBJ1-1	.	TGTGCCAGCAGCTTAGATCAACGGGCGCAGACAGCTTTCTTT	CASSLDQRAQTAFF
.	TRBV28	TRBJ2-7	.	TGTGCCAGCAGCCTGGGCAGGTCCTACGAGCAGTACTTC	CASSLGRSYEQYF
.	TRBV6-5	TRBJ1-1	.	TGTGCCAGCACGGCAGGGACGGGGTCTGAAGCTTTCTTT	CASTAGTGSEAFF
TRBD2	TRBV27	TRBJ2-7	.	TGTGCCAGCAGGACCGCTAGCGGGCCTTACTCCCCCCACGAGCAGTACTTC	CASRTASGPYSPHEQYF
TRBD1	TRBV6-1	TRBJ1-2	.	TGTGCCAGCAGTGCACCGGGACAGGGTCTCTATGGCTACACCTTC	CASSAPGQGLYGYTF
.	TRBV6-5	TRBJ1-2	.	TGTGCCAGCAGTACCGGACAGTTCTATGGCTACACCTTC	CASSTGQFYGYTF
TRBD2	TRBV5-1	TRBJ2-1	.	TGCGCCAGCAGCGGGACTAGCGGGAGATCCTACAATGAGCAGTTCTTC	CASSGTSGRSYNEQFF
.	TRBV19	TRBJ2-3	few	TGTGCCAGTAGTCCTGAGGAGGAGACGCAGTATTTT	CASSPEEETQYF
.	TRBV7-8	TRBJ2-1	.	TGTGCCAGCAGCTTAAATTCGATATTCTCTTACCCCCCCTACAATGAGCAGTTCTTC	CASSLNSIFSYPPYNEQFF
.	TRBV18	TRBJ1-3	few	TGTGCCAGCTCACCAAGCCGGGACTCTGGAAACACCATATATTTT	CASSPSRDSGNTIYF
.	TRBV15	TRBJ1-2	.	TGTGCCACCAGCAGAGATCGACAGCGTCTGAACTATGGCTACACCTTC	CATSRDRQRLNYGYTF
TRBD2	TRBV18	TRBJ2-1	.	TGTGCCAGCTCGCTCCGGGGGAGCGCGGGAGGATTCGATGAGCAGTTCTTC	CASSLRGSAGGFDEQFF
TRBD2	TRBV19	TRBJ2-3	.	TGTGCCAGTAGCGGGGGGGGTACAGATACGCAGTATTTT	CASSGGGTDTQYF
TRBD1	TRBV18	TRBJ2-1	once	TGTGCCAGCTCTCCCGACAGGGGCAATGAGCAGTTCTTC	CASSPDRGNEQFF
TRBD2	TRBV28	TRBJ2-3	few	TGTGCCAGCAGTATAACTAGCGGAATAACTAGCACAGATACGCAGTATTTT	CASSITSGITSTDTQYF
.	TRBV11-2	TRBJ1-2	.	TGTGCCAGCAGCCCAAAAGTTTTTGAGGGATGGGCTAACTATGGCTACACCTTC	CASSPKVFEGWANYGYTF
.	TRBV10-3	TRBJ1-5	.	TGTGCCATCAGTGAAACAGGAGGCAATCAGCCCCAGCATTTT	CAISETGGNQPQHF
.	TRBV7-2	TRBJ2-7	.	TGTGCCAGCAGCTACAGGACAGCGGCGGGGTCGGCATCCTACGAGCAGTACTTC	CASSYRTAAGSASYEQYF
.	TRBV7-9	TRBJ1-5	few	TGTGCCAGCAGCTTAGTTAAGGATGGTCAGCCCCAGCATTTT	CASSLVKDGQPQHF
.	TRBV6-5	TRBJ2-7	.	TGTGCCAGCAGTTACTCGGCAGGCCACTCCTACGAGCAGTACTTC	CASSYSAGHSYEQYF